Listed here are 28 T cell receptor beta chains from one sample, sequenced in a study of radiation and T cells in renal cell carcinoma. Time point given: baseline pretreatment blood. Treatment indicated: 15 Gy SBRT to primary tumor, nephrectomy 4 weeks later. The data were produced by immunoSEQ multiplex PCR, yet TCRdb's version contains in-frame clones alone and is incomplete. The sample consists of 120,000 to 150,000 clones, 83% of them appearing once. Material: blood, obtained from a patient whose treatment included radiotherapy and nephrectomy. The origin of the receptors is a woman between 45 and 60 years old with renal cell carcinoma.

The rearrangement links TRBV10-3 to TRBJ2-7, with D maybe TRBD2 (5 bases). CDR3 size: 14 residues. Germline lookup yields CDR1 ENHRY and CDR2 SYGVKD. Trimming took 3 bases from V and 6 from J, leaving 15 bases between them. This CDR3 is CAISEVRASLEQYF. The CDR3 nucleotides are TGTGCCATCAGTGAAGTGAGGGCTTCACTCGAGCAGTACTTC.

The V gene is TRBV19, the J gene TRBJ2-7; TRBD1 matches at 12 bases. J was trimmed by 5 bases and V by 4 bases; bases with no gene match: 9. The CDR3 sequence is 16 residues long. Germline values: CDR1 LNHDA, CDR2 SQIVND (reference sequence). In DNA form, the CDR3 reads TGTGCCAGTAGTACGACCCGGGACAGGGGGCACCACGAGCAGTACTTC. Translation: CASSTTRDRGHHEQYF.

This chain links TRBV7-2 with TRBJ1-1, with D uncertain. From germline, CDR1 is SGHTA and CDR2 FQGNSA. The CDR3 sequence is 14 residues long. V lost 3 bases and J lost 2, with 10 bases in between. Here the CDR3 reads CASSLEGYNTEAFF. The CDR3 bases are TGTGCCAGCAGCTTGGAAGGTTACAACACTGAAGCTTTCTTT.

This chain uses TRBV11-2 with TRBJ2-5; maybe TRBD2 (5 bases). The V end lost 2 bases, the J end lost 3 bases, and 7 bases lay between the germline ends. CDR3 size: 13 residues. Germline CDR1 and CDR2: SGHAT and FQNNGV. The CDR3 is CASSLRGKETQYF. DNA for the CDR3: TGTGCCAGCAGCTTACGGGGAAAAGAGACCCAGTACTTC. Supplemented by reference TRBV11-2 and TRBJ2-5, the full variable domain reads EAGVAQSPRYKIIEKRQSVAFWCNPISGHATLYWYQQILGQGPKLLIQFQNNGVVDDSQLPKDRFSAERLKGVDSTLKIQPAKLEDSAVYLCASSLRGKETQYFGPGTRLLVL.

This clone came up a few times. The V and J genes are TRBV10-1 and TRBJ1-1; no reliable D call. V shed 2 bases and J shed 10 bases, with 11 bases lying between them. Germline-derived CDR1 and CDR2 are WNHNN and SYGVQD (reference sequence). There are 12 residues in the CDR3. The CDR3 spells CASSENLGRAFF. CDR3 DNA: TGCGCCAGCAGTGAGAATTTAGGGAGAGCTTTCTTT.

The V call is TRBV6-6, the J call TRBJ1-1, with unresolved D. CDR1 and CDR2 (germline): MNHNY, SVGAGI (reference sequence). This CDR3 has 11 residues. Trimming removed 6 bases at V and 6 bases at J, with 8 bases between. The CDR3 loop is CASSSVAEAFF. DNA of the CDR3: TGTGCCAGCAGCTCCGTCGCTGAAGCTTTCTTT.

The chain carries TRBV18 and TRBJ2-7; TRBD2 agrees at 7 bases. Germline V lookup: CDR1 KGHSH, CDR2 LQKENI. V lost 5 bases and J lost 5; bases outside the gene matches: 3. The CDR3 is 12 residues long. Here the CDR3 reads CASSWLADEQYF. Here the CDR3 DNA reads TGTGCCAGCTCATGGCTAGCGGACGAGCAGTACTTC.

This chain links TRBV30 with TRBJ2-5; maybe TRBD1 (6 bases). The length of the CDR3 is 13 residues. Germline CDR1 reads GTSNPN; CDR2 reads SVGIG (reference sequence). With 3 bases removed from V and 0 bases from J, the gap between germline ends came to 8 bases. CDR3: CAWSRGNQETQYF. Written as DNA, the CDR3 is TGTGCCTGGAGCAGGGGAAACCAAGAGACCCAGTACTTC.

The table lists this clone with a count of one. The chain is built from TRBV5-1 and TRBJ2-3; D possibly corresponds to TRBD1 (5 bases). The CDR3 length is 16 residues. Between the trimmed V and J ends, which lost 4 bases and 1 base, there was a span of 16 bases. From germline, CDR1 is SGHRS and CDR2 YFSETQ. The CDR3 DNA reads TGCGCCAGCAGCACCCAGGGCCCAGACCGCACAGATACGCAGTATTTT. Translated: CASSTQGPDRTDTQYF.

The chain links TRBV6-5 to TRBJ1-4, with D tentatively TRBD1 (5 bases). The CDR3 sequence is 13 residues long. Looked up from germline, CDR1 is MNHEY and CDR2 is SVGAGI. Between the trimmed V and J ends, which lost 6 bases and 2 bases, there was a span of 7 bases. CDR3 residues: CASRSGTNEKLFF. The CDR3 nucleotides are TGTGCCAGCAGGTCAGGGACTAATGAAAAACTGTTTTTT.

This rearrangement joins TRBV6-1 to TRBJ1-2, with D perhaps matching TRBD1 (6 bases). This CDR3 comprises 14 residues. The germline gives CDR1 MNHNS, CDR2 SASEGT. V was pared by 3 bases and J by 7 bases, with 15 bases between. In DNA, the CDR3 is TGTGCCAGCAGTGAGGGGACATTATTGGGTGGCTACACCTTC. Translation gives CASSEGTLLGGYTF.

V and J are TRBV6-5 and TRBJ2-5; either TRBD1 or TRBD2 may fit D (5 bases each). The CDR3 covers 16 residues. The germline V and J ends were trimmed by 0 bases and 9 bases, with 20 bases remaining between them. Germline V gene data show CDR1 as MNHEY and CDR2 as SVGAGI. As DNA, the CDR3 is TGTGCCAGCAGTTACTCGACTGGGACCCCGCTGGGGGCCCAGTACTTC. This gives the protein CASSYSTGTPLGAQYF.

The chain employs TRBV10-3 and TRBJ2-5, with D possibly being TRBD2 (5 bases). The V gene lost 3 bases and the J gene lost 12 bases, with 11 bases spanning the gap. In germline, CDR1 is ENHRY, CDR2 SYGVKD. The CDR3 is 11 amino acids. The CDR3 region is CAISEDYTKYF. The DNA for the CDR3 is TGTGCCATCAGTGAAGACTATACCAAGTACTTC.

The V gene is TRBV30, the J gene TRBJ1-6; D remains ambiguous. CDR3 length equals 12 residues. In germline, CDR1 is GTSNPN, CDR2 SVGIG (reference sequence). V was pared by 0 bases and J by 5 bases, with 2 bases between. The CDR3 nucleotides read TGTGCCTGGAGTGTAAATAATTCACCCCTCCACTTT. It encodes CAWSVNNSPLHF.

The rearrangement links TRBV7-8 to TRBJ1-5, with D unclear. The CDR3 spans 11 residues. Between the trimmed V and J ends, which lost 4 bases and 4 bases, there was a span of 2 bases. CDR1 and CDR2 (germline): SGHVS, FQNEAQ. The chain's CDR3 is CASSSNQPQHF. The CDR3 DNA reads TGTGCCAGCAGCTCAAATCAGCCCCAGCATTTT.

The chain couples TRBV5-8 to TRBJ1-2; D gene ambiguous. The CDR3 spans 14 residues. Germline V CDR1 and CDR2: SGHTS, YDEGEE. V dropped 5 bases and J dropped 6 bases, with 17 bases sitting between them. Here the CDR3 DNA reads TGTGCCAGCAGACCGTACGGGATGAGGGATGGCTACACCTTC. Encoded protein: CASRPYGMRDGYTF.

This clone came up a few times. The chain combines TRBV6-5 with TRBJ1-1, with D unresolved. CDR1 and CDR2 (germline): MNHEY, SVGAGI. The V end was cut by 6 bases, the J end by 11 bases, with 10 bases between. The CDR3 has 10 amino acids. CDR3 residues: CASSLVEAFF. The CDR3 DNA reads TGTGCCAGCAGCCTGGTAGAGGCTTTCTTT.

This clone was seen a few times. The CDR3 reads CASSLYQGGGTEAFF. CDR3 DNA: TGCGCCAGCAGCTTGTATCAGGGCGGAGGCACTGAAGCTTTCTTT. V and J are TRBV5-1 and TRBJ1-1; D is perhaps TRBD1 (5 bases). Germline loops: CDR1 SGHRS, CDR2 YFSETQ. The V end lost 1 base, the J end lost 4 bases, and 14 bases lay between the germline ends. This CDR3 spans 15 amino acids. The entire variable domain, with the rest obtained from reference TRBV5-1 and TRBJ1-1, is as follows: KAGVTQTPRYLIKTRGQQVTLSCSPISGHRSVSWYQQTPGQGLQFLFEYFSETQRNKGNFPGRFSGRQFSNSRSEMNVSTLELGDSALYLCASSLYQGGGTEAFFGQGTRLTVV.

Comment on this clone: This sample also contains other DNA sequences that code for the same CDR3. The chain joins TRBV29-1 to TRBJ1-1, with 7 bases matching TRBD1. CDR1 and CDR2 from the germline V gene are SQVTM and ANQGSEA. This CDR3 comprises 12 residues. V lost 4 bases to trimming and J lost 1 base; unmatched junction nucleotides: 0. Here the CDR3 reads CSVGQGNTEAFF. The CDR3 nucleotides are TGCAGCGTTGGACAGGGGAACACTGAAGCTTTCTTT.

This chain links TRBV13 with TRBJ1-1, with 11 bases matching TRBD1. Unmatched junction bases numbered 4, after V lost 7 bases and J lost 0 bases. CDR1 and CDR2 from the germline V gene are PRHDT and FYEKMQ (reference sequence). The CDR3 covers 15 residues. Here the CDR3 DNA reads TGTGCCAGCACCAGGGACAGGGGGATGAACACTGAAGCTTTCTTT. Its translation is CASTRDRGMNTEAFF.

The genes are TRBV25-1 and TRBJ1-2; no clear D gene. Germline loops: CDR1 MGHDK, CDR2 SYGVNS. This CDR3 is built from 12 residues. The V end was cut by 2 bases, the J end by 0 bases, with 1 base between. CDR3 nucleotides: TGTGCCAGCAGTGAAGCTAACTATGGCTACACCTTC. Protein sequence: CASSEANYGYTF.

This sequence joins TRBV9 and TRBJ2-3; 10 bases agree with TRBD2. The V segment lost 6 bases and the J segment 6 bases; nucleotides outside the gene matches: 4. Germline V gene lookup returns CDR1 SGDLS and CDR2 YYNGEE. The CDR3 length is 13 residues. The CDR3 loop is CASTAGGLDTQYF. CDR3 bases: TGTGCCAGCACAGCGGGGGGGTTGGATACGCAGTATTTT. The whole variable domain, remainder taken from reference TRBV9 and TRBJ2-3, is DSGVTQTPKHLITATGQRVTLRCSPRSGDLSVYWYQQSLDQGLQFLIQYYNGEERAKGNILERFSAQQFPDLHSELNLSSLELGDSALYFCASTAGGLDTQYFGPGTRLTVL.

This clone has more than one count but fewer than ten. V is TRBV6-4 and J is TRBJ1-2, with TRBD1 identical over 8 bases. The CDR3 consists of 16 residues. Trimming removed 0 bases from V and 4 bases from J; junction bases left unmatched: 7. Germline-derived CDR1 and CDR2 are MRHNA and SNTAGT. The chain's CDR3 is CASSDSRQGKGYGYTF. In DNA form, the CDR3 reads TGTGCCAGCAGTGACTCGAGACAGGGGAAGGGCTATGGCTACACCTTC.

The gene calls are TRBV19 and TRBJ2-3; D not resolved. This CDR3 is built from 13 residues. V was clipped by 4 bases and J by 5 bases, with 10 bases between them. Germline assignment: CDR1 LNHDA and CDR2 SQIVND (reference sequence). The CDR3 protein is CASSNTVIDTQYF. The CDR3, as DNA: TGTGCCAGTAGTAACACCGTCATAGATACGCAGTATTTT.

A note on this clone: Other DNA variants within this sample encode the same CDR3. The chain uses TRBV6-6 and TRBJ1-5, with D uncertain. V was shortened by 8 bases and J by 0 bases, with 11 bases between the two germline ends. The CDR3 runs to 14 residues. Looked up from germline, CDR1 is MNHNY and CDR2 is SVGAGI (reference sequence). The CDR3 coding sequence is TGTGCCAGCTCTCTTAGTTCTAGCAATCAGCCCCAGCATTTT. Translating gives CASSLSSSNQPQHF.

The CDR3 is CASSSTGTGSGSPQYF. CDR3 nucleotides: TGTGCCAGCAGCTCAACCGGGACAGGGTCGGGTTCGCCCCAGTACTTC. The chain joins TRBV7-9 to TRBJ2-5; 9 nucleotides match TRBD1. J lost 9 bases, V lost 4 bases, and 15 bases had no gene match. Germline V gene data show CDR1 as SEHNR and CDR2 as FQNEAQ (reference sequence). The CDR3 totals 16 residues.

This chain joins TRBV2 and TRBJ2-7, with D maybe TRBD1 (5 bases). Deletions cut 2 bases from V and 5 bases from J, with 13 bases between. Germline lookup yields CDR1 SNHLY and CDR2 FYNNEI. This CDR3 has 14 amino acids. DNA for the CDR3: TGTGCCAGCAGTGAATTGAGGCAGGGCGACGAGCAGTACTTC. Its protein product is CASSELRQGDEQYF.

The DNA for the CDR3 is TGTGCCAGCAGTTACCGACCCGCTAGCGCACCCCTCCACTTT. Residues: CASSYRPASAPLHF. The chain couples TRBV6-5 to TRBJ1-6; D is ambiguous. Germline-derived CDR1 and CDR2 are MNHEY and SVGAGI. The CDR3 is 14 amino acids. V was cut by 2 bases and J by 11 bases, with 13 bases left in between.